These 6 T cell receptor beta chains share one sample of origin, sequenced in a study of cytomegalovirus exposure and HLA in healthy donors. PCR amplification relied on 60 Vbeta primers (plus 13 Jbeta primers). Sequencing used immunoSEQ multiplex PCR; TCRdb keeps in-frame clones, though not all of them. The sample contains 150,000 to 200,000 clones, roughly four fifths of which appear only once. Sequencing was carried out using PBMCs. These receptor sequences come from a man aged 35-49 years in good health and CMV-seronegative.

This clone showed up just once. The CDR3 DNA follows: TGTGCCAGTAGCCTTGAAAGAGACAGGCACAACACTGAAGCTTTCTTT. This sequence encodes CASSLERDRHNTEAFF. The genes are TRBV19 and TRBJ1-1; D perhaps matches TRBD1 (6 bases). CDR3 length equals 16 residues. V was trimmed by 6 bases and J by 2 bases, leaving 19 bases between them. CDR1 and CDR2 (germline): LNHDA, SQIVND (reference sequence).

The genes are TRBV2 and TRBJ2-3; 12 nucleotides align to TRBD2. The CDR3 is 13 amino acids. From germline, CDR1 is SNHLY and CDR2 FYNNEI. J gave up 0 bases and V 11 bases, and 0 bases lay outside the gene matches. The CDR3 region has the DNA TGTGCCGGGACTAGCGGGAGCACAGATACGCAGTATTTT. Protein product: CAGTSGSTDTQYF.

The chain carries TRBV6-6 and TRBJ2-4; 7 bases line up with TRBD1. CDR1 is MNHNY, CDR2 SVGAGI, per germline (reference sequence). This CDR3 region has 16 residues. The V segment lost 4 bases and the J segment 5 bases; nucleotides outside the gene matches: 11. The CDR3 coding sequence is TGTGCCAGCAGTTTGGGGGATGGGACAGTTGAAAACATTCAGTACTTC. This encodes CASSLGDGTVENIQYF.

The chain carries TRBV7-9 and TRBJ1-3, with TRBD1 matching 7 bases. Germline V CDR1 and CDR2: SEHNR, FQNEAQ (reference sequence). The V and J ends lost 5 bases and 4 bases, in that order; junction bases with no gene match: 8. This CDR3 contains 15 residues. The CDR3 nucleotides read TGTGCCAGCAGCCCCCGACAGGGAGAAGGAAACACCATATATTTT. Protein: CASSPRQGEGNTIYF.

The rearrangement joins TRBV5-1 to TRBJ2-7, with 7 bases aligning to TRBD1. CDR1 and CDR2 from the germline V gene are SGHRS and YFSETQ. Trimming took 4 bases from V and 5 from J; bases not matched to a gene: 9. CDR3 size: 14 residues. The CDR3 region is CASSNTGQRNEQYF. CDR3 DNA sequence: TGCGCCAGCAGCAACACGGGACAGAGGAACGAGCAGTACTTC.

The chain is built from TRBV9 and TRBJ1-3; D uncertain. The V and J ends lost 3 bases and 1 base respectively, with 5 bases between them. Germline values: CDR1 SGDLS, CDR2 YYNGEE. The CDR3 is 13 residues long. CDR3 coding DNA: TGTGCCAGCAGCGGGGAGTCTGGAAACACCATATATTTT. Translation gives CASSGESGNTIYF.